One sample yielded the 18 T cell receptor beta chains listed below, sequenced in a study of T cells in Graves' hyperthyroidism and ophthalmopathy. TCR beta CDR3 regions were amplified from RNA. Using the HTBI primer set, a first-round RT-PCR was run on the TCR CDR3. TCRdb recomputed calls from the multiplex PCR reads with MiXCR, one row per CDR3 protein. Among about 400,000 distinct CDR3 sequences, about 15% were seen once, and the ten largest hold 32%. Input material: blood. These receptors came from a woman between 25 and 40 years old with Graves' hyperthyroidism.

The chain couples TRBV28 to TRBJ2-2, with D possibly called TRBD1 or TRBD2 (5 bases each). The germline V and J ends were trimmed by 8 bases and 2 bases, with 12 bases remaining between them. Germline CDR1 is MDHEN and CDR2 is SYDVKM. The CDR3 runs 14 residues. The CDR3 spells CASAPGTNTGELFF. CDR3 nucleotide sequence: TGTGCCAGCGCTCCTGGGACCAACACCGGGGAGCTGTTTTTT.

Ten or more counts support this clonotype. The rearrangement joins TRBV2 to TRBJ1-5; D gene uncertain. In germline, CDR1 is SNHLY, CDR2 FYNNEI. V dropped 1 base and J dropped 4 bases, with 8 bases sitting between them. The CDR3 covers 14 residues. CDR3 nucleotides: TGTGCCAGCAGTGAAGTGGCCAGTAATCAGCCCCAGCATTTT. Protein sequence: CASSEVASNQPQHF.

This clonotype was counted many times. The gene calls are TRBV6-2 or TRBV6-3 and TRBJ2-2; 7 nucleotides line up with TRBD2. The V and J ends lost 8 bases and 0 bases, in that order; junction bases with no gene match: 18. The germline gives CDR1 MNHEY, CDR2 SVGEGT. This CDR3 spans 19 amino acids. The CDR3 sequence is CASPGRGRRGLPNTGELFF. The CDR3 region has the DNA TGTGCCAGCCCGGGTCGGGGCAGGAGGGGACTACCGAACACCGGGGAGCTGTTTTTT.

Ten or more counts support this clonotype. In nucleotides, the CDR3 is TGTGCCAGCTCACCAGAACCGATAAACTATGGCTACACCTTC. Protein sequence: CASSPEPINYGYTF. V gene TRBV18 combines with J gene TRBJ1-2; D gene ambiguous. Trimming cost V 2 bases and J 2 bases, with 9 bases left between them. Germline V gene sequence: CDR1 KGHSH, CDR2 LQKENI. The CDR3 contains 14 residues.

This clonotype came up a few times. V gene TRBV11-2 combines with J gene TRBJ2-7, with 8 bases matching TRBD1. The CDR3 has 14 amino acids. Trimming removed 2 bases from V and 3 bases from J; junction bases left unmatched: 3. The germline gives CDR1 SGHAT, CDR2 FQNNGV. The CDR3 DNA sequence: TGTGCCAGCAGCTTAATCGGACAGGGCTACGAGCAGTACTTC. Amino acids: CASSLIGQGYEQYF.

This clonotype came up a few times. This chain connects TRBV19 to TRBJ1-5, with 7 bases aligning to TRBD1. Unmatched junction bases numbered 10, after V lost 5 bases and J lost 9 bases. Germline V lookup: CDR1 LNHDA, CDR2 SQIVND (reference sequence). This CDR3 spans 14 amino acids. The CDR3 protein is CASSRGQLGGPQHF. The DNA of the CDR3 is TGTGCCAGTAGTCGGGGACAGCTCGGTGGGCCCCAGCATTTT.

This clonotype was seen repeatedly, ten times or more. The chain combines TRBV2 with TRBJ2-3; D not resolved. Per the germline V gene, CDR1 is SNHLY and CDR2 is FYNNEI. This CDR3 has 13 amino acids. V dropped 5 bases and J dropped 2 bases, with 8 bases sitting between them. DNA for the CDR3: TGTGCCAGCAGTCGAGATGACACAGATACGCAGTATTTT. It encodes CASSRDDTDTQYF.

This clonotype was found many times. J is TRBJ2-2 and V is TRBV6-1, with a weak D call TRBD2 (6 bases). The CDR3 runs 16 residues. Trimming shortened V by 0 bases and J by 0 bases, and 8 bases separated the two germline ends. CDR1 and CDR2 (germline): MNHNS, SASEGT. The CDR3 coding sequence is TGTGCCAGCAGTGAAGCTGGAGGGACGAACACCGGGGAGCTGTTTTTT. Its protein is CASSEAGGTNTGELFF.

There are many counts of this clonotype. This rearrangement joins TRBV28 to TRBJ2-7, with D tentatively TRBD2 (5 bases). Between the trimmed V and J ends, which lost 5 bases and 5 bases, there was a span of 25 bases. Germline V gene data show CDR1 as MDHEN and CDR2 as SYDVKM. This CDR3 region has 17 residues. As DNA, the CDR3 is TGTGCCAGCAGTACCGAGGTGAAGGTGGGAGCTCTAAACGAGCAGTACTTC. It codes for CASSTEVKVGALNEQYF.

Turning to this clonotype: A read error may explain this, as a much larger clone is one base away. The chain links TRBV6-2 or TRBV6-3 to TRBJ2-7; 9 bases fit TRBD2. The ends lost 3 bases at V and 0 bases at J; junction bases unmatched: 15. The CDR3 extends over 19 amino acids. The germline CDR1 and CDR2 sequences are MNHEY and SVGEGT. CDR3 in DNA: TGTGCCAGCAGTTATTCAGGGTGGCTAGCGGGGTCGTACTCCTACGAGCAGTACTTC. It codes for CASSYSGWLAGSYSYEQYF.

This clonotype was detected a few times. The chain joins TRBV28 to TRBJ2-3; D may correspond to TRBD1 or TRBD2 (6 bases each). Per the germline V gene, CDR1 is MDHEN and CDR2 is SYDVKM. The V end lost 4 bases, the J end lost 1 base, and 12 bases lay between the germline ends. The length of the CDR3 is 15 residues. The CDR3 here is CASSSGAAGTDTQYF. For the CDR3, the DNA is TGTGCCAGCAGTTCGGGGGCGGCGGGCACAGATACGCAGTATTTT.

The CDR3 reads CASSAQLREGPYNEQFF. The CDR3 coding sequence is TGTGCCAGCAGTGCTCAACTGCGGGAGGGCCCCTACAATGAGCAGTTCTTC. V and J are TRBV27 and TRBJ2-1; 9 nucleotides agree with TRBD2. Germline V CDR1 and CDR2: MNHEY, SMNVEV (reference sequence). The CDR3 runs to 17 residues. V gave up 5 bases and J gave up 2 bases; unmatched junction bases: 10.

The sample holds a few counts of this clonotype. This chain links TRBV24-1 with TRBJ2-3, with 8 bases lining up with TRBD2. This CDR3 region has 16 residues. V trimming: 3 bases; J trimming: 4 bases; junction bases outside the gene matches: 8. Germline-derived CDR1 and CDR2 are KGHDR and SFDVKD. As DNA, the CDR3 is TGTGCCACCAGTGATGAAACGGGAGGGCTAGCAGATACGCAGTATTTT. It is translated as CATSDETGGLADTQYF.

Many counts were recorded for this clonotype. The J gene is TRBJ2-2, the V gene TRBV30; D not resolved. V was cut by 5 bases and J by 4 bases, with 8 bases left in between. The CDR3 consists of 12 residues. CDR1 and CDR2 (germline): GTSNPN, SVGIG (reference sequence). CDR3: CAWSASTGELFF. The CDR3, as DNA: TGTGCCTGGTCAGCTTCCACCGGGGAGCTGTTTTTT.

This clonotype has more than one count but fewer than ten. The chain has TRBV4-1 and TRBJ1-6, with a tentative D call TRBD1 (6 bases). The CDR3 spans 18 residues. V was cut by 1 base and J by 7 bases, with 20 bases left in between. The germline V gene encodes CDR1 MGHRA and CDR2 YSYEKL. CDR3 sequence (DNA): TGCGCCAGCAGCCAAGTCGACAGGCGGAGATCATTCAATTCACCCCTCCACTTT. Its protein product is CASSQVDRRRSFNSPLHF.

This clonotype was seen repeatedly, ten times or more. The DNA for the CDR3 is TGTGCCAGCAGTCCGGGACAGGGCTACGAGACCCAGTACTTC. This gives the protein CASSPGQGYETQYF. This chain joins TRBV12-3 or TRBV12-4 and TRBJ2-5, with 9 bases that match TRBD1. The CDR3 extends over 14 amino acids. Trimming at V came to 5 bases and at J to 5 bases, leaving 6 bases not matched to a gene.

This chain connects TRBV4-1 to TRBJ2-1; D gene unclear. The V and J ends lost 2 bases and 9 bases respectively, with 11 bases between them. Per germline, CDR1 MGHRA and CDR2 YSYEKL. The CDR3 loop spans 13 amino acids. CDR3 in amino acids: CASSQISSAEQFF. CDR3 DNA: TGCGCCAGCAGCCAAATTAGCAGCGCTGAGCAGTTCTTC.

The chain couples TRBV4-1 to TRBJ2-2, with 11 positions matching TRBD2. V lost 4 bases, J lost 3 bases, and 10 bases stayed unmatched. Per germline, CDR1 MGHRA and CDR2 YSYEKL. The CDR3 consists of 18 residues. CDR3 nucleotide sequence: TGCGCCAGCAGCCCTCTTCTTAGCGGGAGGGCCCACACCGGGGAGCTGTTTTTT. This gives the protein CASSPLLSGRAHTGELFF.